A selection of T cell receptor beta chains follows, all from one sample in a study of shared clonotypes between healthy human individuals. Data came from immunoSEQ multiplex PCR; TCRdb stores just in-frame clones and leaves some out. This table has more than 1.2 million clones, about 98.5% appearing once. Sequencing was carried out using naive CD4+ T cells sorted from blood. Receptors originate from a young man in good health. CDR3s include the opening cysteine and the closing phenylalanine or tryptophan.

CASSALSLGLSNEQFF | TRBJ2-1 | TRBV9
CSAADYEQYF | TRBJ2-7 | TRBV20-1
CASSYRGSSYEQYF | TRBJ2-7 | TRBV27
CASSLVRTGGNEQFF | TRBJ2-1 | TRBV5-5
CSVDQDSYNEQFF | TRBJ2-1 | TRBV29-1
CACSTGVNTQYF | TRBJ2-3 | TRBV30
CASSFLKYGNEQFF | TRBJ2-1 | TRBV7-9
CASRTTGGWNTEAFF | TRBJ1-1 | TRBV5-1
CASSPGTQGNEQFF | TRBJ2-1 | TRBV5-1
CASSQDLSSGKYNEQFF | TRBJ2-1 | TRBV4-1
CASRLAGGFTEAFF | TRBJ1-1 | TRBV12-2
CASSQTSYGYTF | TRBJ1-2 | TRBV6-5
CASSVTGGRHNEQFF | TRBJ2-1 | TRBV19
CASRGRAVNEKLFF | TRBJ1-4 | TRBV5-6
CASGRVNTEAFF | TRBJ1-1 | TRBV6-1
CASTLPGSTYEQYF | TRBJ2-7 | TRBV7-9
CASTLGFHTGELFF | TRBJ2-2 | TRBV28
CASSLTGGVVTYNEQFF | TRBJ2-1 | TRBV5-5
CASRDRTTYEQYF | TRBJ2-7 | TRBV25-1
CASSLARGQETQYF | TRBJ2-5 | TRBV5-5
CASSGGSDTQYF | TRBJ2-3 | TRBV6-4
CAIRGGTSGRAGDTQYF | TRBJ2-3 | TRBV10-3
CASSVDRGTEAFF | TRBJ1-1 | TRBV7-8
CASSILAGTDTQYF | TRBJ2-3 | TRBV19
CATSRAAGTSGYNEQFF | TRBJ2-1 | TRBV15
CSVLGQGETQYF | TRBJ2-5 | TRBV29-1
CASSPTSGTQTYEQYF | TRBJ2-7 | TRBV9